What follows are 5 T cell receptor beta chains derived from one specimen sequenced in a study of T cell repertoires in aging, cancer and after chemotherapy. Rearranged V-D-J TRB sequences were amplified with a mixed TRB-A/B primer pool. TCRdb reprocessed the multiplex PCR reads via MiXCR and lists one record per CDR3 protein. The data show about 5,300 distinct CDR3 sequences, 26% seen once. TCR beta rearrangements were amplified from peripheral blood genomic DNA. Sequenced input: blood. These receptor sequences come from a human donor in good health.

The chain links TRBV7-2 to TRBJ2-5; D possibly corresponds to TRBD2 (5 bases). The CDR3 runs 15 residues. Germline values: CDR1 SGHTA, CDR2 FQGNSA. V lost 2 bases, J lost 1 base, and 11 bases lay in between. CDR3 sequence: CASSLSGALQETQYF. The CDR3 coding sequence is TGTGCCAGCAGCTTAAGCGGAGCCCTCCAAGAGACCCAGTACTTC.

Note on this clonotype: A much bigger clone sits one base away, suggesting this may be a read error. The chain is built from TRBV5-6 and TRBJ2-7; tentatively, D is TRBD2 (5 bases). The CDR3 has 11 amino acids. V was trimmed by 7 bases and J by 4 bases, leaving 9 bases between them. Germline V lookup: CDR1 SGHDT, CDR2 YYEEEE. The CDR3 DNA sequence: TGTGCCAGCGGCTCGGGGTACGAGCAGTACTTC. Translated: CASGSGYEQYF. Supplemented by reference TRBV5-6 and TRBJ2-7, the full variable domain reads DAGVTQSPTHLIKTRGQQVTLRCSPKSGHDTVSWYQQALGQGPQFIFQYYEEEERQRGNFPDRFSGHQFPNYSSELNVNALLLGDSALYLCASGSGYEQYFGPGTRLTVT.

The chain recombines TRBV5-6 with TRBJ1-2; D is possibly TRBD1 (5 bases). Germline V gene sequence: CDR1 SGHDT, CDR2 YYEEEE. This CDR3 spans 14 amino acids. Deletions cut 0 bases from V and 2 bases from J, with 8 bases between. CDR3 amino acids: CASSLGQPNYGYTF. The CDR3, as DNA: TGTGCCAGCAGCTTGGGACAGCCAAACTATGGCTACACCTTC.

This sequence joins TRBV20-1 and TRBJ2-1, with TRBD2 identical over 7 bases. Losses at the gene ends were 4 bases for V and 4 bases for J; bases not matched to a gene: 7. This CDR3 is built from 14 residues. From germline, CDR1 is DFQATT and CDR2 SNEGSKA (reference sequence). The CDR3 is CSANRAGYYNEQFF. In DNA form, the CDR3 reads TGCAGTGCTAATAGAGCGGGATATTACAATGAGCAGTTCTTC.

V is TRBV24-1 and J is TRBJ2-1; 10 bases are a match to TRBD2. Per germline, CDR1 KGHDR and CDR2 SFDVKD. V shed 3 bases, J shed 9 bases, and the junction held 22 bases outside the gene matches. This CDR3 comprises 20 residues. As DNA, the CDR3 is TGTGCCACCAGTGATGCCGGGACTAGCGATCCGGGGTCCTTTCGCGGTGAGCAGTTCTTC. Its protein product is CATSDAGTSDPGSFRGEQFF.